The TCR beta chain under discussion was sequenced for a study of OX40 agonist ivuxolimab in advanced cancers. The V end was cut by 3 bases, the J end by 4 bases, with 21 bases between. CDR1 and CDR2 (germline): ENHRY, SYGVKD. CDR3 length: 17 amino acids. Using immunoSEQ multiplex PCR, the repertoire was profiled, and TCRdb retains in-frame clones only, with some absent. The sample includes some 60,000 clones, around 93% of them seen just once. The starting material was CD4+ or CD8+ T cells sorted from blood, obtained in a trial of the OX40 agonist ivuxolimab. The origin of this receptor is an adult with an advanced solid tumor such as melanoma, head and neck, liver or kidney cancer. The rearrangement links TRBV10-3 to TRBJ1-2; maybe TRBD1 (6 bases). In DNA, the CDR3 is TGTGCCATCAGTGAAGCCCTCGGGGGGCTCGACGGCTATGGCTACACCTTC. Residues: CAISEALGGLDGYGYTF.